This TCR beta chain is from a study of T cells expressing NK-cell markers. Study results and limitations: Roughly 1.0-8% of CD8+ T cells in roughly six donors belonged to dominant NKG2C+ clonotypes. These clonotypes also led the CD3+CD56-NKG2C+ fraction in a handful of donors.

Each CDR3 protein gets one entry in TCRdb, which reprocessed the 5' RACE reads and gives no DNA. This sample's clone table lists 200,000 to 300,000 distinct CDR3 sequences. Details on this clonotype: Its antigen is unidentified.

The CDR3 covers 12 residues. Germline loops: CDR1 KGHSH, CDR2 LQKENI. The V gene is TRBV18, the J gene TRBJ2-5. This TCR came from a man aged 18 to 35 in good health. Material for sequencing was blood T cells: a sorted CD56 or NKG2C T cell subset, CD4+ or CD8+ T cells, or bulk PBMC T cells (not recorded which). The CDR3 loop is CASSTPRGTQYF.